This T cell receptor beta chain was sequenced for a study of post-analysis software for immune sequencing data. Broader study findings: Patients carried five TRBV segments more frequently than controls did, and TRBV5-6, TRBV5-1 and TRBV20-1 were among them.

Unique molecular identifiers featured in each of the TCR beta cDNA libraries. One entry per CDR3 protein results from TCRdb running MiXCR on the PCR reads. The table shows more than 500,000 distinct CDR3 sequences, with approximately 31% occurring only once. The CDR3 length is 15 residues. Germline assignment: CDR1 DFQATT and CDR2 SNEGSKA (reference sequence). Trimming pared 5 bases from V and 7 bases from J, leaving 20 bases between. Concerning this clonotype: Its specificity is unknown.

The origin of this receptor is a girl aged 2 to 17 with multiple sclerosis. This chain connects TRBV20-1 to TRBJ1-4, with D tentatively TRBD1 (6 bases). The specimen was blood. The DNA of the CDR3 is TGCAGTGCTGCCCCGCCGAGGGGGGTGAGTGAAAAACTGTTTTTT. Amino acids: CSAAPPRGVSEKLFF.